A single sample gave rise to the 9 T cell receptor beta chains below, sequenced in a study of CD8 T cells in ankylosing spondylitis. TCRdb re-derived calls from the 5' RACE reads in MiXCR, one entry per CDR3 protein. The sample includes around 770,000 distinct CDR3 sequences, approximately 10% of them seen just once. Study-wide points: What appeared characteristic of ankylosing spondylitis blood was a TCR beta motif of eight highly homologous variants.

These receptors' antigens are unknown. Sequencing used blood, either unsorted or a sorted T cell fraction (not recorded which). The receptors originated from a male donor with ankylosing spondylitis.

V is TRBV6-6 and J is TRBJ1-4; possibly TRBD1 for D (6 bases). V was trimmed by 2 bases and J by 8 bases, leaving 9 bases between them. Germline values: CDR1 MNHNY, CDR2 SVGAGI (reference sequence). The CDR3 totals 13 residues. The DNA for the CDR3 is TGTGCCAGCAGTTACGCCGGACAGGAAAAACTGTTTTTT. It yields the protein CASSYAGQEKLFF.

CDR3 loop: CSARGLAGVRAGELFF. The CDR3 DNA sequence: TGCAGTGCTAGAGGACTAGCGGGAGTCCGTGCCGGGGAGCTGTTTTTT. This chain joins TRBV20-1 and TRBJ2-2, with 12 positions matching TRBD2. The trim removed 1 base at V and 6 bases at J, leaving 6 bases unmatched. CDR3 length: 16 residues. The germline gives CDR1 DFQATT, CDR2 SNEGSKA (reference sequence).

This clonotype was found many times. The rearrangement links TRBV20-1 to TRBJ2-5, with TRBD1 matching 7 bases. The CDR3 runs 14 residues. Germline V CDR1 and CDR2: DFQATT, SNEGSKA (reference sequence). With 6 bases clipped from V and 3 bases from J, the junction kept 10 bases outside the gene matches. CDR3: CSAWNDRVEETQYF. CDR3 DNA: TGCAGTGCGTGGAACGACAGGGTTGAAGAGACCCAGTACTTC.

The chain employs TRBV5-6 and TRBJ1-5, with D possibly matching TRBD1 (6 bases). The germline V gene has CDR1 SGHDT and CDR2 YYEEEE. V dropped 3 bases and J dropped 3 bases, with 13 bases sitting between them. This CDR3 region has 15 residues. Here the CDR3 reads CASSWRAGVNQPQHF. CDR3 sequence (DNA): TGTGCCAGCAGCTGGAGGGCAGGGGTCAATCAGCCCCAGCATTTT.

The table lists this clonotype with a few counts. This chain links TRBV15 with TRBJ2-5; D perhaps matches TRBD1 (5 bases). Trimming took 7 bases from V and 5 from J, leaving 20 bases between them. Looked up from germline, CDR1 is LNHNV and CDR2 is YYDKDF (reference sequence). There are 15 residues in the CDR3. CDR3 DNA: TGTGCCACCACCGTTGGACATACCCAAGCGGAGACCCAGTACTTC. Amino acid sequence: CATTVGHTQAETQYF.

This clonotype appeared many times. V gene TRBV5-1 combines with J gene TRBJ2-3; D uncertain. Trimming shortened V by 2 bases and J by 0 bases, and 7 bases separated the two germline ends. CDR3 length: 14 amino acids. The germline V gene encodes CDR1 SGHRS and CDR2 YFSETQ. Here the CDR3 DNA reads TGCGCCAGCAGCTTTGGCGAGAGCACAGATACGCAGTATTTT. Protein: CASSFGESTDTQYF.

This clonotype was picked up a small number of times. The rearrangement joins TRBV7-9 to TRBJ2-2; possibly TRBD1 for D (5 bases). Germline V gene sequence: CDR1 SEHNR, CDR2 FQNEAQ (reference sequence). Between the trimmed V and J ends, which lost 5 bases and 0 bases, there was a span of 10 bases. CDR3 length: 15 amino acids. The CDR3 is CASSRTTTNTGELFF. Here the CDR3 DNA reads TGTGCCAGCAGCCGGACAACCACGAACACCGGGGAGCTGTTTTTT. The variable domain in full, with the rest retrieved from reference TRBV7-9 and TRBJ2-2, is DTGVSQNPRHKITKRGQNVTFRCDPISEHNRLYWYRQTLGQGPEFLTYFQNEAQLEKSRLLSDRFSAERPKGSFSTLEIQRTEQGDSAMYLCASSRTTTNTGELFFGEGSRLTVL.

The chain recombines TRBV20-1 with TRBJ2-5; TRBD2 might be the D (6 bases). Germline CDR1 and CDR2: DFQATT and SNEGSKA (reference sequence). The CDR3 is made up of 17 amino acids. Trimming stripped 3 bases from V and 2 bases from J, with 22 bases between. In DNA form, the CDR3 reads TGCAGTGCTAGTGTTCCACTCGGAACGGGGGTACAAGAGACCCAGTACTTC. It is translated as CSASVPLGTGVQETQYF.

A few counts support this clonotype. V usage is TRBV4-3 and J usage is TRBJ1-1, with 9 bases fitting TRBD1. Unmatched junction bases numbered 11, after V lost 3 bases and J lost 3 bases. In germline, CDR1 is LGHNA, CDR2 YSLEER. CDR3 size: 17 residues. CDR3 protein: CASSQVGTGWKDTEAFF. The CDR3 DNA is TGCGCCAGCAGCCAGGTGGGGACAGGGTGGAAGGACACTGAAGCTTTCTTT.